What follows are 2 T cell receptor beta chains derived from one specimen sequenced in a study of blood T cell repertoires in COVID-19. The protocol was immunoSEQ multiplex PCR, while the TCRdb copy is restricted to in-frame clones and leaves out a portion. The sample has approximately 100,000 clones, over 75% seen once; the top ten hold about 9.9%. The source material was peripheral blood. These receptors were obtained from a woman in her twenties or thirties with acute or convalescent COVID-19.

This clone was detected only a few times. V gene TRBV5-6 combines with J gene TRBJ2-7, with 11 nucleotides matching TRBD1. V was clipped by 5 bases and J by 6 bases; unmatched bases: 7. The length of the CDR3 is 14 residues. Germline V gene sequence: CDR1 SGHDT, CDR2 YYEEEE. The CDR3 loop is CASSDGTGGIEQYF. The CDR3, as DNA: TGTGCCAGCAGTGACGGGACAGGGGGTATCGAGCAGTACTTC.

This clone was observed once. The chain is built from TRBV28 and TRBJ1-1; maybe TRBD1 (5 bases). This CDR3 has 14 amino acids. The germline V gene encodes CDR1 MDHEN and CDR2 SYDVKM. V was cut by 8 bases and J by 1 base, with 14 bases left in between. The CDR3 region is CASFRAGKNTEAFF. CDR3 nucleotide sequence: TGTGCCAGCTTCAGGGCAGGGAAGAACACTGAAGCTTTCTTT. Supplemented by reference TRBV28 and TRBJ1-1, the full variable domain reads DVKVTQSSRYLVKRTGEKVFLECVQDMDHENMFWYRQDPGLGLRLIYFSYDVKMKEKGDIPEGYSVSREKKERFSLILESASTNQTSMYLCASFRAGKNTEAFFGQGTRLTVV.